This TCR beta chain was obtained from a study of metastatic and nonmetastatic thyroid tumors. On the study more broadly: From malignant and benign thyroid patients, repertoires in blood and in tumor or nodule tissue were compared.

V was pared by 4 bases and J by 3 bases, with 16 bases between. This CDR3 comprises 15 residues. The study, taken as a whole, reports: It was reportedly found that TCR beta diversity was significantly higher in malignant thyroid tumors than in benign nodules, a difference seen in both blood and tumor samples.

Details on this clone: As yet, its antigen is unknown.

TCRdb reanalyzed the PCR reads with MiXCR. The sample holds about 27,000 clones, around 14% seen once. Each patient went into thyroid surgery without having received any treatment. The sample was blood. The genes are TRBV12-3 or TRBV12-4 and TRBJ2-7; D possibly corresponds to TRBD2 (6 bases). The source of this sequence is a male donor with papillary thyroid cancer or a benign thyroid nodule (not recorded which). Some clones in this sample may be carry-over from other donors' samples. CDR3 protein: CASSSLRGRGYEQYF. The CDR3 nucleotides read TGTGCCAGCAGTTCTCTTCGGGGGAGAGGCTACGAGCAGTACTTC.